Below, 12 T cell receptor beta chains from the same sample are listed, as sequenced in a study of blood T cell repertoires in COVID-19. Assay used: immunoSEQ multiplex PCR; TCRdb lists only in-frame clones, some missing. The sample has roughly 360,000 clones, 81% seen once. Sequenced input: peripheral blood. The receptors stem from a human donor with acute or convalescent COVID-19. The donor label of this sample is uncertain.

V usage is TRBV5-1 and J usage is TRBJ1-4; 7 nucleotides agree with TRBD1. This CDR3 contains 16 residues. Trimming at V came to 0 bases and at J to 3 bases, leaving 5 bases not matched to a gene. Germline V lookup: CDR1 SGHRS, CDR2 YFSETQ. The DNA for the CDR3 is TGCGCCAGCAGCTTGGCCGGGACAGTGGCTAATGAAAAACTGTTTTTT. This gives the protein CASSLAGTVANEKLFF.

The V call is TRBV5-1, the J call TRBJ2-7, with 9 bases fitting TRBD2. Germline values: CDR1 SGHRS, CDR2 YFSETQ. V gave up 4 bases and J gave up 1 base; unmatched junction bases: 3. The CDR3 has 14 amino acids. CDR3 sequence: CASSGLAGSYEQYF. Here the CDR3 DNA reads TGCGCCAGCAGCGGCCTAGCGGGGTCCTACGAGCAGTACTTC.

DNA of the CDR3: TGCGCCAGCAGCCAAGCACAGAGCTCCTACGAGCAGTACTTC. It yields the protein CASSQAQSSYEQYF. The chain uses TRBV4-1 and TRBJ2-7, with D unresolved. The CDR3 has 14 residues. Deletions cut 1 base from V and 0 bases from J, with 7 bases between. CDR1 is MGHRA and CDR2 is YSYEKL in the germline V gene.

The rearrangement links TRBV4-1 to TRBJ2-5; D possibly corresponds to TRBD2 (7 bases). V lost 4 bases and J lost 2, with 23 bases in between. Looked up from germline, CDR1 is MGHRA and CDR2 is YSYEKL. CDR3 size: 18 residues. DNA for the CDR3: TGCGCCAGCAGCCCATCGCGGGGGCTACAACTACGACAAGAGACCCAGTACTTC. Its translation: CASSPSRGLQLRQETQYF.

The rearrangement links TRBV7-9 to TRBJ1-5; unclear D gene. Trimming stripped 4 bases from V and 6 bases from J, with 7 bases between. Germline V gives CDR1 SEHNR, CDR2 FQNEAQ (reference sequence). The CDR3 runs 12 residues. In DNA, the CDR3 is TGTGCCAGCAGCTCCACGGGTCAGCCCCAGCATTTT. Protein product: CASSSTGQPQHF.

The V gene is TRBV7-9, the J gene TRBJ1-1; D is perhaps TRBD1 (5 bases). The CDR3 totals 16 residues. CDR1 is SEHNR, CDR2 FQNEAQ, per germline (reference sequence). Trimming removed 5 bases from V and 0 bases from J, with 16 bases in between. The CDR3 region has the DNA TGTGCCAGCAGCAGCTCGTGGGGCCAAATGAACACTGAAGCTTTCTTT. This gives the protein CASSSSWGQMNTEAFF.

The chain is built from TRBV4-2 and TRBJ1-1; 9 bases agree with TRBD1. The CDR3 runs 16 residues. The V gene's germline CDR1 is LGHNA and CDR2 YNFKEQ. V trimming: 0 bases; J trimming: 0 bases; junction bases outside the gene matches: 2. In DNA, the CDR3 is TGTGCCAGCAGCCAAGAACAGGGGGCAATGAACACTGAAGCTTTCTTT. Its translation: CASSQEQGAMNTEAFF.

The V and J genes are TRBV2 and TRBJ2-7, with 10 bases matching TRBD1. V gave up 3 bases and J gave up 3 bases; unmatched junction bases: 5. Germline loops: CDR1 SNHLY, CDR2 FYNNEI. CDR3 length: 15 amino acids. The CDR3 coding sequence is TGTGCCAGCAGTGATGACAGGGGGCGCGGCTACGAGCAGTACTTC. Its protein product is CASSDDRGRGYEQYF. Full variable domain (rest looked up from reference TRBV2 and TRBJ2-7): EPEVTQTPSHQVTQMGQEVILRCVPISNHLYFYWYRQILGQKVEFLVSFYNNEISEKSEIFDDQFSVERPDGSNFTLKIRSTKLEDSAMYFCASSDDRGRGYEQYFGPGTRLTVT.

This chain connects TRBV14 to TRBJ2-7; D is ambiguous. The CDR3 is made up of 11 amino acids. The ends were cut back, 2 bases at V and 3 bases at J, with 2 bases in the middle. Germline-derived CDR1 and CDR2 are SGHDN and FVKESK. The CDR3 spells CASSQRYEQYF. In nucleotides, the CDR3 is TGTGCCAGCAGCCAACGCTACGAGCAGTACTTC.

The chain couples TRBV24-1 to TRBJ2-3; perhaps TRBD2 as D (5 bases). The germline V gene encodes CDR1 KGHDR and CDR2 SFDVKD. V lost 7 bases to trimming and J lost 2 bases, with 18 bases between them. The CDR3 is 16 residues long. The CDR3 DNA sequence: TGTGCCACCAGCGCCGGGGTGAATGATCTCACAGATACGCAGTATTTT. Translated, it gives CATSAGVNDLTDTQYF.

Of note for this clone: A junction end diverges from the germline sequence, so it may reflect a read error. The chain joins TRBV10-3 to TRBJ1-2, with 7 bases lining up with TRBD1. Per germline, CDR1 ENHRY and CDR2 SYGVKD. The CDR3 has 13 residues. Here the CDR3 DNA reads TGTGCCATCAATGAGGGGGCAGACTATGGCTACACCTTC. This sequence encodes CAINEGADYGYTF.

This chain connects TRBV3-1 (or the pseudogene TRBV3-2) to TRBJ2-7, with 7 bases matching TRBD2. This CDR3 is 12 amino acids long. Germline loops: CDR1 LGHDT, CDR2 YNNKEL (reference sequence). J gave up 0 bases and V 11 bases, and 4 bases lay outside the gene matches. CDR3 amino acids: CAAGGFSYEQYF. The CDR3 DNA follows: TGTGCCGCCGGGGGGTTCTCCTACGAGCAGTACTTC.